These T cell receptor beta chains were read from a single sample in a study of Graves' ophthalmopathy and Graves' hyperthyroidism. TCRdb re-called the multiplex PCR reads through MiXCR, storing one row per CDR3 protein. The data contain roughly 610,000 distinct CDR3 sequences, over 20% of them singletons. Sequencing was carried out using peripheral blood. These receptor sequences come from a woman between 18 and 29 years old with stable Graves' hyperthyroidism. Some clones in this sample may be carry-over from other donors' samples. Each CDR3 is given with its conserved first and last residue. The D gene is left open where the match is weak. The listing skips clone size in some rows; elsewhere it reads once, few, many or a size class.

TRBJ1-5,15,TRBD1,TRBV2,many,CASSDLGQGYQPQHF,TGTGCCAGCAGTGACCTCGGACAGGGGTATCAGCCCCAGCATTTT
TRBJ1-1,14,.,TRBV6-1,.,CASSEGSGVTEAFF,TGTGCCAGCAGTGAAGGTTCAGGGGTCACTGAAGCTTTCTTT
TRBJ1-1,13,.,TRBV10-1,many,CASSVTRVSEAFF,TGCGCCAGCAGTGTTACCAGGGTTTCTGAAGCTTTCTTT
TRBJ1-6,17,.,TRBV12-3/TRBV12-4,.,CASSFRPFRGYNSPLHF,TGTGCCAGCAGTTTCCGGCCCTTTCGAGGGTATAATTCACCCCTCCACTTT
TRBJ2-5,14,.,TRBV14,many,CASSHGGIVETQYF,TGTGCCAGCAGCCACGGAGGTATTGTAGAGACCCAGTACTTC
TRBJ2-2,14,.,TRBV12-3/TRBV12-4,few,CASSPPVSTGELFF,TGTGCCAGCAGCCCGCCCGTTTCCACCGGGGAGCTGTTTTTT
TRBJ1-2,15,.,TRBV5-1,many,CASSFGPGFNYGYTF,TGCGCCAGCAGCTTTGGTCCGGGATTTAACTATGGCTACACCTTC
TRBJ1-5,14,.,TRBV20-1,many,CSGITGISNQPQHF,TGCAGTGGGATTACAGGGATTAGCAATCAGCCCCAGCATTTT
TRBJ1-1,14,TRBD1,TRBV7-9,many,CASSGQGLGTEAFF,TGTGCCAGCAGCGGACAGGGCTTGGGAACTGAAGCTTTCTTT
TRBJ1-5,15,.,TRBV3-1,many,CASSQDGAPNQPQHF,TGTGCCAGCAGCCAAGATGGGGCACCTAATCAGCCCCAGCATTTT
TRBJ1-2,14,.,TRBV28,many,CASSLGRVHYGYTF,TGTGCCAGCAGCCTCGGGAGGGTGCACTATGGCTACACCTTC
TRBJ1-1,13,.,TRBV12-3/TRBV12-4,many,CASTGHLNTEAFF,TGTGCCAGTACAGGTCACCTGAACACTGAAGCTTTCTTT
TRBJ1-2,15,TRBD1,TRBV6-1,.,CASSVPTGSFYGYTF,TGTGCCAGCAGTGTCCCGACAGGGTCATTTTATGGCTACACCTTC
TRBJ1-1,14,TRBD1,TRBV29-1,.,CSVEDRGPGREAFF,TGCAGCGTTGAAGATAGGGGGCCCGGAAGGGAAGCTTTCTTT
TRBJ1-6,14,.,TRBV11-1,many,CASSFGQGGSALHF,TGTGCCAGCAGCTTCGGGCAGGGCGGTTCGGCCCTCCACTTT
TRBJ2-7,16,.,TRBV7-8,many,CASTGAVNAVAYEQYF,TGTGCCAGCACCGGAGCTGTCAACGCCGTGGCCTACGAGCAGTACTTC
TRBJ2-2,14,TRBD1,TRBV27,few,CASTLTGGTGELFF,TGTGCCAGCACCCTGACAGGGGGCACCGGGGAGCTGTTTTTT
TRBJ1-2,14,.,TRBV11-2,many,CASSLADISYGYTF,TGTGCCAGCAGCCTTGCTGACATTTCTTATGGCTACACCTTC
TRBJ1-3,14,TRBD1,TRBV29-1,.,CSAAVRQGANTIYF,TGCAGCGCCGCTGTACGACAGGGCGCAAACACCATATATTTT
TRBJ2-4,13,.,TRBV30,few,CAWSTAGFSIQYF,TGTGCCTGGAGTACCGCGGGGTTTAGCATTCAGTACTTC
TRBJ2-7,16,TRBD2,TRBV3-1,few,CASSHVTSGGPNEQYF,TGTGCCAGCAGCCACGTAACTAGCGGGGGGCCTAACGAGCAGTACTTC
TRBJ2-2,18,.,TRBV29-1,.,CSVEEGSPGSSNVRELFF,TGCAGCGTTGAAGAAGGTAGCCCGGGTAGCTCAAACGTCCGGGAGCTGTTTTTT
TRBJ2-5,14,TRBD1,TRBV7-9,few,CASSLTGVEETQYF,TGTGCCAGCAGCTTGACAGGGGTGGAGGAGACCCAGTACTTC
TRBJ1-6,14,.,TRBV28,few,CASSPTGVSSPLHF,TGTGCCAGCAGTCCAACGGGAGTCTCGTCACCCCTCCACTTT
TRBJ1-6,15,TRBD1,TRBV3-1,few,CASSGRDRAFEALHF,TGTGCCAGCAGCGGAAGAGACAGGGCTTTTGAAGCCCTCCACTTT
TRBJ2-7,15,.,TRBV28,.,CASGGGSYFSYEQYF,TGTGCCAGCGGGGGCGGGAGCTATTTTAGCTACGAGCAGTACTTC
TRBJ1-5,12,.,TRBV6-1,few,CAKNRGNQPQHF,TGTGCCAAGAACAGGGGCAATCAGCCCCAGCATTTT
TRBJ1-5,17,TRBD1,TRBV6-2/TRBV6-3,many,CASSYTQGDDFRQPQHF,TGTGCCAGCAGTTATACACAGGGGGATGATTTCCGGCAGCCCCAGCATTTT
TRBJ1-1,15,TRBD1,TRBV12-3/TRBV12-4,many,CASSPLTGGGTEAFF,TGTGCCAGCAGCCCCCTGACAGGGGGCGGGACTGAAGCTTTCTTT
TRBJ2-5,14,.,TRBV28,many,CASSFGGGEETQYF,TGTGCCAGCAGTTTCGGCGGGGGCGAAGAGACCCAGTACTTC
TRBJ2-7,14,TRBD1,TRBV29-1,few,CSASPGQGMIEQYF,TGCAGCGCCTCACCGGGACAGGGGATGATCGAGCAGTACTTC